This T cell receptor beta chain is drawn from a study of regulatory T cells in long-lasting Graves disease. Trimming cost V 5 bases and J 6 bases; bases outside gene matches: 8. CDR3 size: 15 residues. Germline V gene sequence: CDR1 LNHDA, CDR2 SQIVND (reference sequence). Noted time point: newly diagnosed GD, antithyroid drugs for less than 3 months. With RNA extracted from PBMCs as input, the TCR library was made. This clonotype has a handful of counts. CDR3 regions were amplified by Arm-PCR using iRepertoire HTBI primers to build TCR beta libraries. Authors' processing steps: Analysis of the samples identified 50 to 65 TRBV and 15 or so TRBJ segments. TCRdb re-derived calls from the multiplex PCR reads in MiXCR, one entry per CDR3 protein. TCRdb, not the authors, supplied the V and J calls. The table includes under 450,000 distinct CDR3 sequences, 12% detected once. The same sample was also studied in work on T cells in Graves' hyperthyroidism and ophthalmopathy.

Sequences were derived from peripheral blood mononuclear cells (PBMCs), sampled at new diagnosis, from a patient treated with antithyroid drugs. The rearrangement links TRBV19 to TRBJ2-1, with TRBD2 matching over 9 bases. The receptor was isolated from a woman under 30 with Graves disease. The DNA of the CDR3 is TGTGCCAGTAGTGTTCCTAGCGGGAAGGTCAATGAGCAGTTCTTC. This sequence encodes CASSVPSGKVNEQFF.